This TCR beta chain was found in a study of T cells expressing NK-cell markers. The CDR3 is 13 residues long. Germline V CDR1 and CDR2: KGHSH, LQKENI. TCRdb reprocessed the 5' RACE reads; each CDR3 protein has one entry and no DNA is given. This repertoire includes a few hundred thousand distinct CDR3 sequences. This TCR came from a woman between 50 and 59 years old in good health. The sequenced sample consisted of blood T cells: a sorted CD56 or NKG2C T cell subset, CD4+ or CD8+ T cells, or bulk PBMC T cells (not recorded which). The chain recombines TRBV18 with TRBJ2-7; TCRdb names TRBD2, which stays unverified in the absence of DNA. The CDR3 loop is CASSPRALDEQYF. The full variable domain, in which reference TRBV18 and TRBJ2-7 provide the parts outside the CDR3, is NAGVMQNPRHLVRRRGQEARLRCSPMKGHSHVYWYRQLPEEGLKFMVYLQKENIIDESGMPKERFSAEFPKEGPSILRIQQVVRGDSAAYFCASSPRALDEQYFGPGTRLTVT.